These 24 T cell receptor beta chains were all obtained from the same sample, sequenced in a study of vaccination and CD4 T cells after COVID-19 (dated by TCRdb to between 2021 and 2024). The treatment or condition label, read with the paper, signifies: approximately 11-day PBMC culture with coronavirus spike peptide pools or control peptides (ViraFEST assay). Receptor libraries were prepared by PCR. Sequencing was performed on an Illumina iSeq 100. DNA from cultured CD4+ T cells was subjected to TCR sequencing with the Oncomine TCR Beta short-read assay at the Johns Hopkins FTIC core. TCRdb passed the public sequencing reads through fastp at Q25 and MiXCR, retaining productive beta sequences. All rows with the same CDR3 protein become a single entry with the most common DNA and genes. The sample table shows roughly 16,000 distinct CDR3 sequences, and 70% to 80% are seen once. Roughly a sixth of the sample is in the top ten clones.

Their specific antigens are unknown. The sequenced sample consisted of CD4+ T cells from blood, cultured in vitro. Source of these receptors: a human donor who had recovered from COVID-19.

The chain employs TRBV20-1 and TRBJ2-7, with TRBD2 matching over 9 bases. This CDR3 contains 12 residues. V shed 6 bases and J 2 bases; nucleotides not matched to a gene: 2. Per the germline V gene, CDR1 is DFQATT and CDR2 is SNEGSKA (reference sequence). CDR3 nucleotide sequence: TGCAGTGCCCGGACTAGCGCCTACGAGCAGTACTTC. As protein: CSARTSAYEQYF.

The CDR3 nucleotides read TGTGCCAGCAGCTTTACGGGACAGACGAACCAGCCCCAGCATTTT. Translating it yields CASSFTGQTNQPQHF. The J gene is TRBJ1-5, the V gene TRBV7-2; TRBD1 agrees at 7 bases. Trimming took 3 bases from V and 7 from J; bases not matched to a gene: 9. The CDR3 runs 15 residues. In germline, CDR1 is SGHTA, CDR2 FQGNSA.

This chain joins TRBV19 and TRBJ1-2, with 7 positions matching TRBD1. V shed 7 bases and J 2 bases; nucleotides not matched to a gene: 7. CDR3 size: 14 residues. In germline, CDR1 is LNHDA, CDR2 SQIVND (reference sequence). Written as DNA, the CDR3 is TGTGCCAGTAATCGGGACAGACTAAACTATGGCTACACCTTC. As protein: CASNRDRLNYGYTF.

The chain employs TRBV6-5 and TRBJ1-3, with D unclear. With 2 bases removed from V and 1 base from J, the gap between germline ends came to 9 bases. Per germline, CDR1 MNHEY and CDR2 SVGAGI. The CDR3 runs to 15 residues. The CDR3 here is CASSYRVGSGNTIYF. The CDR3 DNA follows: TGTGCCAGCAGTTACCGGGTCGGGTCTGGAAACACCATATATTTT.

The chain uses TRBV2 and TRBJ1-5, with 9 nucleotides matching TRBD1. Germline trimming cut 6 bases from V and 7 bases from J; bases unmatched to any gene: 4. From germline, CDR1 is SNHLY and CDR2 FYNNEI. The CDR3 spans 13 residues. CDR3 nucleotide sequence: TGTGCCAGCAGGGGGGACAGGGACCAGCCCCAGCATTTT. Its protein is CASRGDRDQPQHF.

This clonotype showed up just once. A junction boundary mismatches the germline segment, possibly from a read error. This chain uses TRBV7-2 with TRBJ2-7; D remains unclear. The CDR3 has 13 residues. CDR1 SGHTA and CDR2 FQGNSA come from the germline V gene. CDR3 DNA: TGCGCCAGCAGCCAAGAAGGCCCCTACGAGCAGTACTTC. Residues: CASSQEGPYEQYF.

By sample fraction, this clonotype is medium-sized. This sequence joins TRBV28 and TRBJ2-2, with no clear D. Trimming stripped 2 bases from V and 1 base from J, with 5 bases between. This CDR3 spans 14 amino acids. From germline, CDR1 is MDHEN and CDR2 SYDVKM. CDR3 DNA sequence: TGTGCCAGCAGTTTAGTGGTGAACACCGGGGAGCTGTTTTTT. It is translated as CASSLVVNTGELFF.

This clonotype appeared a few times. The chain recombines TRBV20-1 with TRBJ2-5; possible D gene TRBD2, 6 bases. Looked up from germline, CDR1 is DFQATT and CDR2 is SNEGSKA (reference sequence). V dropped 6 bases and J dropped 6 bases, with 17 bases sitting between them. The CDR3 length is 13 residues. This CDR3 reads CSAQTRDSQTQYF. The DNA of the CDR3 is TGCAGTGCCCAGACTAGAGACTCCCAGACCCAGTACTTC.

The CDR3 sequence: CSGARDNTYEQYF. The CDR3 bases are TGCAGTGGGGCCCGGGACAACACCTACGAGCAGTACTTC. This rearrangement joins TRBV20-1 to TRBJ2-7; a weak D match, TRBD1 (6 bases). Germline-derived CDR1 and CDR2 are DFQATT and SNEGSKA (reference sequence). CDR3 length equals 13 residues. The V and J ends lost 7 bases and 2 bases respectively, with 15 bases between them.

The sample holds a few counts of this clonotype. J is TRBJ2-3 and V is TRBV4-3; 11 bases agree with TRBD2. Per the germline V gene, CDR1 is LGHNA and CDR2 is YSLEER. The CDR3 sequence is 16 residues long. Germline trimming cut 0 bases from V and 4 bases from J; bases unmatched to any gene: 3. In DNA, the CDR3 is TGCGCCAGCAGCCAAGATGCTAGCGGGAGGTCAGATACGCAGTATTTT. Its translation is CASSQDASGRSDTQYF.

The chain recombines TRBV7-8 with TRBJ1-1; the match to TRBD1 covers 8 bases. This CDR3 has 14 residues. Germline V lookup: CDR1 SGHVS, CDR2 FQNEAQ. With V trimmed by 5 bases and J by 5 bases, 7 bases remained unmatched. CDR3 sequence: CASSHRQGWTEAFF. The CDR3 bases are TGTGCCAGCAGCCACCGACAGGGGTGGACTGAAGCTTTCTTT.

The chain carries TRBV19 and TRBJ1-5; 8 positions match TRBD1. V dropped 4 bases and J dropped 1; count of bases not matched to a gene: 6. CDR1 LNHDA and CDR2 SQIVND come from the germline V gene (reference sequence). CDR3 length equals 16 residues. The CDR3 sequence: CASSTTGAGSNQPQHF. The CDR3 DNA sequence: TGTGCCAGTAGTACGACAGGGGCGGGAAGCAATCAGCCCCAGCATTTT.

This clonotype has only a few counts. The chain uses TRBV6-1 and TRBJ2-7, with 9 bases aligning to TRBD2. Germline loops: CDR1 MNHNS, CDR2 SASEGT. The J segment lost 0 bases and the V segment lost 4 bases, leaving 1 base of the junction unmatched. The CDR3 contains 14 residues. This CDR3 is CASSGSGSSYEQYF. Written as DNA, the CDR3 is TGTGCCAGCAGTGGTAGCGGGAGCTCCTACGAGCAGTACTTC.

The chain recombines TRBV7-2 with TRBJ2-3; 8 nucleotides line up with TRBD2. V lost 6 bases and J lost 1; bases outside the gene matches: 6. The CDR3 is 15 residues long. Germline CDR1 reads SGHTA; CDR2 reads FQGNSA. This chain's CDR3 is CASRQSTSGTDTQYF. The CDR3 DNA reads as TGTGCCAGCAGGCAGTCGACTAGCGGCACAGATACGCAGTATTTT.

This clonotype was found a few times. The J gene is TRBJ1-2, the V gene TRBV28, with 8 bases that match TRBD1. J was trimmed by 0 bases and V by 6 bases; bases with no gene match: 9. This CDR3 region has 16 residues. Germline V gene lookup returns CDR1 MDHEN and CDR2 SYDVKM. CDR3 protein: CASSKTGAPTNYGYTF. DNA of the CDR3: TGTGCCAGCAGCAAGACAGGGGCCCCCACTAACTATGGCTACACCTTC.

This chain joins TRBV7-9 and TRBJ2-5; D is perhaps TRBD1 (5 bases). The CDR3 is 17 residues long. The germline V and J ends were trimmed by 6 bases and 4 bases, with 24 bases remaining between them. CDR1 SEHNR and CDR2 FQNEAQ come from the germline V gene (reference sequence). The DNA of the CDR3 is TGTGCCAGCAGTCCCCCCTTTCGTTCACAAAGGGGAGAGACCCAGTACTTC. This translates into CASSPPFRSQRGETQYF.

V and J are TRBV6-1 and TRBJ1-4, with D hard to call. The CDR3 loop spans 14 amino acids. From germline, CDR1 is MNHNS and CDR2 SASEGT. V dropped 8 bases and J dropped 5 bases, with 15 bases sitting between them. CDR3 residues: CASAATWPNEKLFF. The CDR3 DNA follows: TGTGCCAGCGCCGCAACGTGGCCAAATGAAAAACTGTTTTTT.

This chain uses TRBV7-9 with TRBJ1-1; the D is unclear. Trimming shortened V by 2 bases and J by 4 bases, and 8 bases separated the two germline ends. The V gene's germline CDR1 is SEHNR and CDR2 FQNEAQ (reference sequence). The CDR3 runs 13 residues. This CDR3 reads CASSLLSGTEAFF. CDR3 DNA sequence: TGTGCCAGCAGCTTACTTTCCGGCACTGAAGCTTTCTTT.

The V gene is TRBV2, the J gene TRBJ1-5; D is ambiguous. Per germline, CDR1 SNHLY and CDR2 FYNNEI. CDR3 length: 13 amino acids. Trimming took 6 bases from V and 7 from J, leaving 13 bases between them. The DNA of the CDR3 is TGTGCCAGCAGCACGGACGGTCGACAGCCCCAGCATTTT. It is translated as CASSTDGRQPQHF.

CDR3 nucleotide sequence: TGTGCCAGCAGCTTAGAGCCCCTCGGACAGGGCTATAGCAATCAGCCCCAGCATTTT. Protein sequence: CASSLEPLGQGYSNQPQHF. The V gene is TRBV7-9, the J gene TRBJ1-5, with 8 bases aligning to TRBD1. Per the germline V gene, CDR1 is SEHNR and CDR2 is FQNEAQ (reference sequence). The CDR3 covers 19 residues. V lost 1 base and J lost 0; bases outside the gene matches: 11.

The rearrangement uses TRBV20-1 and TRBJ1-5, with D possibly matching TRBD1 (6 bases). The CDR3 extends over 13 amino acids. CDR1 and CDR2 from the germline V gene are DFQATT and SNEGSKA (reference sequence). Trimming removed 1 base at V and 7 bases at J, with 11 bases between. In DNA form, the CDR3 reads TGCAGTGCTAGAGTGGGGGGCTACCAGCCCCAGCATTTT. This codes for CSARVGGYQPQHF.

The chain links TRBV28 to TRBJ2-3, with D perhaps matching TRBD1 or TRBD2 (5 bases each). CDR3 size: 16 residues. Trimming removed 8 bases at V and 3 bases at J, with 21 bases between. Germline-derived CDR1 and CDR2 are MDHEN and SYDVKM. The CDR3: CASARSGAYVTDTQYF. DNA for the CDR3: TGTGCCAGCGCTCGCTCCGGGGCCTACGTGACAGATACGCAGTATTTT.

The rearrangement links TRBV10-3 to TRBJ2-2; TRBD1 matches 9 bases. Trimming removed 4 bases from V and 6 bases from J; junction bases left unmatched: 9. The CDR3 covers 16 residues. Germline assignment: CDR1 ENHRY and CDR2 SYGVKD. CDR3 sequence reads: CAISGAGTGIAGELFF. DNA for the CDR3: TGTGCCATCAGTGGTGCCGGGACAGGGATTGCCGGGGAGCTGTTTTTT.

In its sample, this clonotype was seen a few times. J is TRBJ1-5 and V is TRBV20-1; D is possibly TRBD1 (5 bases). The CDR3 covers 15 residues. V lost 2 bases and J 0 bases, leaving 11 bases between the germline ends. Germline V lookup: CDR1 DFQATT, CDR2 SNEGSKA (reference sequence). The chain's CDR3 is CSARRRQYSNQPQHF. The CDR3 coding sequence is TGCAGTGCTAGACGTAGACAGTATAGCAATCAGCCCCAGCATTTT.